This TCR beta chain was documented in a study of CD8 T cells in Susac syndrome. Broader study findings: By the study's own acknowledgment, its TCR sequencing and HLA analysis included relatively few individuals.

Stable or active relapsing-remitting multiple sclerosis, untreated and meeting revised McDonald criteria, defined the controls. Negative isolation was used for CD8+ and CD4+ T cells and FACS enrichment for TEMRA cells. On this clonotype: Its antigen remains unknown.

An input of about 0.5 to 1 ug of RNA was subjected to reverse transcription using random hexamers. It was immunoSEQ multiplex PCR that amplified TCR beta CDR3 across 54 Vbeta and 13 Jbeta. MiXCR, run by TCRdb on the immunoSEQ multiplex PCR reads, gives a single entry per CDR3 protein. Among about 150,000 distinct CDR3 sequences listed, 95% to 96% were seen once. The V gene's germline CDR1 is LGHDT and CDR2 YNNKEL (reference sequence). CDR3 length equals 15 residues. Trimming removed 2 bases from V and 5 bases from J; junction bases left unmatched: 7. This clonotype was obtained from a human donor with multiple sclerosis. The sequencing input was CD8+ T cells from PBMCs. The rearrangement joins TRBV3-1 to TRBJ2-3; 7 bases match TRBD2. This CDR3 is CASSQWGGFGDTQYF. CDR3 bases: TGTGCCAGCAGCCAATGGGGAGGGTTTGGAGATACGCAGTATTTT.